This T cell receptor (beta chain) was obtained from a study of cytomegalovirus exposure and HLA in healthy donors. Study-wide background: Both the 100 to 150 validation repertoires and the roughly 700 first-cohort repertoires used the same platform, as reported by a later analysis.

Turning to this clone: The antigen remains undetermined.

Sequenced by immunoSEQ multiplex PCR; TCRdb stores in-frame clones only, minus some. Of around 300,000 clones listed, approximately 86% were seen once; the top ten hold approximately 1%. Germline CDR1 ENHRY, CDR2 SYGVKD. CDR3 length equals 14 residues. Trimming at V came to 3 bases and at J to 2 bases, leaving 3 bases not matched to a gene. Study-level findings and limits: Cytomegalovirus-associated status was assigned to fewer than 200 TCR beta chains. For most TCR sequences rarity was the rule, although some public TCRs occurred in many donors.

Sequences were obtained from PBMCs. The source is a woman in her 30s in good health and CMV-seropositive. The V and J genes are TRBV10-3 and TRBJ1-2; TRBD1 agrees at 7 bases. CDR3 coding DNA: TGTGCCATCAGTGATCCGGGACAGAACTATGGCTACACCTTC. Translating gives CAISDPGQNYGYTF.